One and the same sample provided the 14 T cell receptor beta chains below, sequenced in a study of T cells in Graves' hyperthyroidism and ophthalmopathy. Template material for amplifying TCR beta CDR3 regions consisted of RNA transcripts. First-round RT-PCR targeting the TCR CDR3 was performed with the HTBI primer set. TCRdb used MiXCR to reprocess the multiplex PCR reads, holding one entry per CDR3 protein. This table has about 300,000 distinct CDR3 sequences, 13% appearing once. Material for sequencing was blood. All receptors come from a woman aged 25 to 45 with Graves' hyperthyroidism that later progressed to Graves' ophthalmopathy.

This clonotype was counted at least ten times. The chain joins TRBV27 to TRBJ1-1; D ambiguous. The CDR3 contains 14 residues. CDR1 and CDR2 (germline): MNHEY, SMNVEV (reference sequence). With 6 bases removed from V and 0 bases from J, the gap between germline ends came to 11 bases. CDR3 nucleotides: TGTGCCAGCAGAGCCCATGACATGAACACTGAAGCTTTCTTT. Protein product: CASRAHDMNTEAFF.

A few counts support this clonotype. The V and J genes are TRBV4-3 and TRBJ2-3; TRBD2 agrees at 13 bases. J was trimmed by 5 bases and V by 4 bases; bases with no gene match: 6. Germline V lookup: CDR1 LGHNA, CDR2 YSLEER. The length of the CDR3 is 16 residues. The CDR3 protein is CASSLGTSGNIDTQYF. The CDR3 region has the DNA TGCGCCAGCAGCCTCGGGACTAGCGGGAATATAGATACGCAGTATTTT.

This clonotype was recorded many times. The V call is TRBV6-2 or TRBV6-3, the J call TRBJ2-1; 11 positions match TRBD2. J lost 4 bases, V lost 0 bases, and 8 bases had no gene match. Per germline, CDR1 MNHEY and CDR2 SVGEGT. CDR3 length equals 18 residues. CDR3 nucleotides: TGTGCCAGCAGTTACTCGATCTTTGGGACTAGCGGTTACAATGAGCAGTTCTTC. Residues: CASSYSIFGTSGYNEQFF.

In this sample, this clonotype turned up many times. This chain links TRBV19 with TRBJ1-5, with TRBD1 identical over 7 bases. CDR1 and CDR2 (germline): LNHDA, SQIVND (reference sequence). This CDR3 is built from 17 residues. The trim removed 5 bases at V and 6 bases at J, leaving 16 bases unmatched. The chain's CDR3 is CASSPSRDRPFGQPQHF. DNA for the CDR3: TGTGCCAGTAGTCCTTCCCGGGACAGACCGTTCGGTCAGCCCCAGCATTTT. Using reference TRBV19 and TRBJ1-5 for the parts outside the CDR3, the full variable domain is DGGITQSPKYLFRKEGQNVTLSCEQNLNHDAMYWYRQDPGQGLRLIYYSQIVNDFQKGDIAEGYSVSREKKESFPLTVTSAQKNPTAFYLCASSPSRDRPFGQPQHFGDGTRLSIL.

V is TRBV10-3 and J is TRBJ1-4, with a tentative D call TRBD1 (6 bases). Germline CDR1 and CDR2: ENHRY and SYGVKD. Trimming took off 6 bases at V and 4 bases at J, with 27 bases between the two ends. This CDR3 region has 19 residues. The chain's CDR3 is CAISPGKDSTLPDNEKLFF. The CDR3 nucleotides read TGTGCCATCAGCCCCGGAAAGGACAGTACTCTCCCCGATAATGAAAAACTGTTTTTT.

This clonotype occurred many times. The CDR3 DNA is TGTGCCAGCAGCCAATCGGGCGGGGCCCAGAACACTGAAGCTTTCTTT. Its protein is CASSQSGGAQNTEAFF. J is TRBJ1-1 and V is TRBV7-2; maybe TRBD1 (5 bases). The germline V gene encodes CDR1 SGHTA and CDR2 FQGNSA. This CDR3 contains 16 residues. Trimming shortened V by 5 bases and J by 1 base, and 17 bases separated the two germline ends.

This clonotype was found many times. The gene calls are TRBV18 and TRBJ1-3; TRBD1 agrees at 7 bases. Losses at the gene ends were 3 bases for V and 0 bases for J; bases not matched to a gene: 2. The CDR3 consists of 15 residues. The germline V gene encodes CDR1 KGHSH and CDR2 LQKENI. CDR3 DNA: TGTGCCAGCTCACCGGGACAGTTCTCTGGAAACACCATATATTTT. It yields the protein CASSPGQFSGNTIYF. The full variable domain, completed using reference TRBV18 and TRBJ1-3, is NAGVMQNPRHLVRRRGQEARLRCSPMKGHSHVYWYRQLPEEGLKFMVYLQKENIIDESGMPKERFSAEFPKEGPSILRIQQVVRGDSAAYFCASSPGQFSGNTIYFGEGSWLTVV.

This sequence joins TRBV4-1 and TRBJ2-7, with D possibly being TRBD2 (5 bases). The CDR3 loop spans 13 amino acids. Germline CDR1 reads MGHRA; CDR2 reads YSYEKL. V lost 2 bases to trimming and J lost 3 bases, with 8 bases between them. The chain's CDR3 is CASSQTEGYEQYF. In nucleotides, the CDR3 is TGCGCCAGCAGCCAAACAGAGGGCTACGAGCAGTACTTC.

With respect to this clonotype: Sequence at one end of the junction differs from germline and may be a read error. The chain uses TRBV14 and TRBJ2-1; 9 nucleotides align to TRBD2. CDR1 is SGHDN and CDR2 is FVKESK in the germline V gene. The length of the CDR3 is 16 residues. CDR3 sequence: CASSQALAGIYDEQFF. CDR3 nucleotides: TGTGCCAGCAGCCAAGCCCTAGCGGGAATCTACGATGAGCAGTTCTTC.

The V call is TRBV12-3 or TRBV12-4, the J call TRBJ1-6; D not resolved. The CDR3 contains 13 residues. V gave up 5 bases and J gave up 8 bases, with 10 bases separating them. The CDR3: CASSRDRYSPLHF. The CDR3 DNA reads as TGTGCCAGCAGTCGGGATCGGTATTCACCCCTCCACTTT.

This clonotype was seen many times. The chain recombines TRBV11-2 with TRBJ2-3; D perhaps matches TRBD2 (7 bases). The germline V and J ends were trimmed by 5 bases and 4 bases, with 19 bases remaining between them. The CDR3 has 16 residues. Germline V CDR1 and CDR2: SGHAT, FQNNGV. The CDR3: CASSRGGARGADTQYF. The CDR3 DNA sequence: TGTGCCAGCAGCCGTGGGGGGGCCCGCGGAGCAGATACGCAGTATTTT.

This clonotype appeared many times. The V and J genes are TRBV12-3 or TRBV12-4 and TRBJ1-1, with a weak D call TRBD1 (5 bases). CDR3 size: 14 residues. V was pared by 5 bases and J by 5 bases, with 15 bases between. CDR3 DNA sequence: TGTGCCAGCAGTCCGAGGGTTTGGGGGACTGAAGCTTTCTTT. It specifies CASSPRVWGTEAFF.

This clonotype appeared many times. The chain combines TRBV4-1 with TRBJ2-1; TRBD1 is a possible D gene (6 bases). CDR3 length equals 15 residues. Trimming left V 6 bases short and J 4 bases short, with 16 bases between. Looked up from germline, CDR1 is MGHRA and CDR2 is YSYEKL. CDR3 sequence: CASREAGGRYNEQFF. The CDR3 DNA reads as TGCGCCAGCAGAGAAGCTGGGGGCCGATACAATGAGCAGTTCTTC.

This clonotype was found many times. This chain joins TRBV30 and TRBJ1-3; D remains ambiguous. The CDR3 has 16 residues. V was clipped by 3 bases and J by 0 bases, with 15 bases between them. Per the germline V gene, CDR1 is GTSNPN and CDR2 is SVGIG (reference sequence). The CDR3, as DNA: TGTGCCTGGAGAGGAGGGCAGCCGATCTCTGGAAACACCATATATTTT. Amino acid sequence: CAWRGGQPISGNTIYF.